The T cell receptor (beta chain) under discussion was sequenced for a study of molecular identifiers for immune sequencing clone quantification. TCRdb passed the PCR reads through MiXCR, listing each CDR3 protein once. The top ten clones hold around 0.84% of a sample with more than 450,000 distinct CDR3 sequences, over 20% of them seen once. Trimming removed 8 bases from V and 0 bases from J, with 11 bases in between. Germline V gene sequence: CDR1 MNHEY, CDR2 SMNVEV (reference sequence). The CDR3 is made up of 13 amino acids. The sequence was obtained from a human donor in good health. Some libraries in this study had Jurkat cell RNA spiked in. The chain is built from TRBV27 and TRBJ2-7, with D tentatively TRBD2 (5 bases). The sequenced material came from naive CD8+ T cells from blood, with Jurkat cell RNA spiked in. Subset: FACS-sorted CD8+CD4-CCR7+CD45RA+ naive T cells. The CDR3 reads CASGIGVSYEQYF. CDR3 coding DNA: TGTGCCAGCGGCATCGGGGTCTCCTACGAGCAGTACTTC.